This T cell receptor (beta chain) stems from a study of blood T cell repertoires in COVID-19. Study summary: Collection of acute and convalescent COVID-19 samples took place in the United States, Italy and Spain.

CDR1 LNHDA and CDR2 SQIVND come from the germline V gene (reference sequence). V lost 5 bases and J lost 5, with 9 bases in between. The CDR3 contains 12 residues. This clone was seen a handful of times. Assay: immunoSEQ multiplex PCR; the TCRdb copy retains only in-frame clones and omits some. The sample has around 180,000 clones, roughly 84% seen once. Sequenced material: peripheral blood. The origin of this receptor is a woman at least 80 years old with active or convalescent COVID-19. The genes are TRBV19 and TRBJ1-2, with D perhaps TRBD1 (5 bases). DNA for the CDR3: TGTGCCAGTAGTGGACACCTGTATGGCTACACCTTC. It is translated as CASSGHLYGYTF. Full variable domain (missing parts from reference TRBV19 and TRBJ1-2): DGGITQSPKYLFRKEGQNVTLSCEQNLNHDAMYWYRQDPGQGLRLIYYSQIVNDFQKGDIAEGYSVSREKKESFPLTVTSAQKNPTAFYLCASSGHLYGYTFGSGTRLTVV.